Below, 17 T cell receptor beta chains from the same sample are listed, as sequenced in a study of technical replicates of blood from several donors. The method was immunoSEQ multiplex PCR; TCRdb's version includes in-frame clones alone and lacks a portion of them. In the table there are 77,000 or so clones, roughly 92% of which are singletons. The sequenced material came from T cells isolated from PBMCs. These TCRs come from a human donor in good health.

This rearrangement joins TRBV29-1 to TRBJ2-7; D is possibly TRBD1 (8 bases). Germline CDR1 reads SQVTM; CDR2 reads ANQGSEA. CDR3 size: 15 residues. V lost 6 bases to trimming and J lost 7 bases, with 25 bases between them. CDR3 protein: CSVETGQGAGGEQYF. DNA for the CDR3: TGCAGCGTCGAAACCGGACAGGGCGCCGGGGGGGAGCAGTACTTC.

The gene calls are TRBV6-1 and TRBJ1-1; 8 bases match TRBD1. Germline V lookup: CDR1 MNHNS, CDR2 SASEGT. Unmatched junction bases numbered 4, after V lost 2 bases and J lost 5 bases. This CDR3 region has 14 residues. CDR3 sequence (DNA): TGTGCCAGCAGTGAATGGGACAGGTGGACTGAAGCTTTCTTT. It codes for CASSEWDRWTEAFF.

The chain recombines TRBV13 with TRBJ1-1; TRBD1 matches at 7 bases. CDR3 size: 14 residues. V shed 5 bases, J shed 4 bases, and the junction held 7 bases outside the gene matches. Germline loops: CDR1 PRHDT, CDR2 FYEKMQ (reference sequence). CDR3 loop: CASSLRGLATEAFF. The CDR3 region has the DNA TGTGCCAGCAGCCTAAGGGGGCTGGCCACTGAAGCTTTCTTT.

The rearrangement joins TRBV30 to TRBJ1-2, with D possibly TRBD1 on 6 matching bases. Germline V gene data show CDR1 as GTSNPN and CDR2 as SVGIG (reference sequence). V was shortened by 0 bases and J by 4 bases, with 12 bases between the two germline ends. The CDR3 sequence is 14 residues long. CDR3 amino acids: CAWSVQGLSYGYTF. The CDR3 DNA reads TGTGCCTGGAGTGTCCAGGGGCTCAGCTATGGCTACACCTTC.

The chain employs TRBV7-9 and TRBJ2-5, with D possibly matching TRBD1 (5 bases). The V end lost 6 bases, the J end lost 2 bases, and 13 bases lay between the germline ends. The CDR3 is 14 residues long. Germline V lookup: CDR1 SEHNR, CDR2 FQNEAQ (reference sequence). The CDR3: CASSRDQGQETQYF. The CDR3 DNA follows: TGTGCCAGCAGTCGAGATCAGGGTCAAGAGACCCAGTACTTC.

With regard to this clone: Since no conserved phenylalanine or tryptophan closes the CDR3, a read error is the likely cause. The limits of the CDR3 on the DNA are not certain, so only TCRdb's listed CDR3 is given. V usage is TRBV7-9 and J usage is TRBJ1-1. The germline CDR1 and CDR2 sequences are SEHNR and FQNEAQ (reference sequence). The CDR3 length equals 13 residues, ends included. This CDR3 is CASSWETAPLLRL.

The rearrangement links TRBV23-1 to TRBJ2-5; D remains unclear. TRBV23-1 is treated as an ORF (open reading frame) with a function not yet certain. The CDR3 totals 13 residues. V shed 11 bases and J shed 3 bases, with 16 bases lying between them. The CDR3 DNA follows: TGCGCCGGGCTGATGGCCGCAGAAGAGACCCAGTACTTC. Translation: CAGLMAAEETQYF.

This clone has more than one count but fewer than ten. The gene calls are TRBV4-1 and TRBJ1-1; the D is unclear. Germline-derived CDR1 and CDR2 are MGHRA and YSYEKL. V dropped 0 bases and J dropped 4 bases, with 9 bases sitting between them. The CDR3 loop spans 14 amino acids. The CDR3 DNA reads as TGCGCCAGCAGCCAAGATCGTGGCCTCACTGAAGCTTTCTTT. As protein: CASSQDRGLTEAFF.

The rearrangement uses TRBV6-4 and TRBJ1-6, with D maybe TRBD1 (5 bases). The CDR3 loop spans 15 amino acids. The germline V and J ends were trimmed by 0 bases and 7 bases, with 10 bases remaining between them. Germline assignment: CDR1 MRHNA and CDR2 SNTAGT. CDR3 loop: CASSDSPGNNSPLHF. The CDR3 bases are TGTGCCAGCAGTGACTCGCCAGGGAACAATTCACCCCTCCACTTT.

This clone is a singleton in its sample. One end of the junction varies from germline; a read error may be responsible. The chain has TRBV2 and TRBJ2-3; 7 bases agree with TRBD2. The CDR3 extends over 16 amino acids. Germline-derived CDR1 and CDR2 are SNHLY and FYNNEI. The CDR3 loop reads CASREGGGPTTDTQYF. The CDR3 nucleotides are TGTGCCAGCCGTGAAGGCGGGGGTCCAACCACAGATACGCAGTATTTT.

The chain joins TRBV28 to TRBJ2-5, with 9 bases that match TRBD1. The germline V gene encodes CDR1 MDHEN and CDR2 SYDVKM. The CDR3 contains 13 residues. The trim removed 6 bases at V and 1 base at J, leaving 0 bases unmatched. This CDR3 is CASRTGGQETQYF. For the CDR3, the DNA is TGTGCCAGCAGGACAGGGGGCCAAGAGACCCAGTACTTC. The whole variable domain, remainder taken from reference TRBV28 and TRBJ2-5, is DVKVTQSSRYLVKRTGEKVFLECVQDMDHENMFWYRQDPGLGLRLIYFSYDVKMKEKGDIPEGYSVSREKKERFSLILESASTNQTSMYLCASRTGGQETQYFGPGTRLLVL.

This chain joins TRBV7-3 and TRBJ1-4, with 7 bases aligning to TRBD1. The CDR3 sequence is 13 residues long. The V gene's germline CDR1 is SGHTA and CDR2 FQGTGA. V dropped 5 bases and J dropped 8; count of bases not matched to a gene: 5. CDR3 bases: TGTGCCAGCAGCAAGGGGACAGCCGAAAAACTGTTTTTT. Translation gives CASSKGTAEKLFF. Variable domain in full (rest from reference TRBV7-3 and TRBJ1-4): GAGVSQTPSNKVTEKGKYVELRCDPISGHTALYWYRQSLGQGPEFLIYFQGTGAADDSGLPNDRFFAVRPEGSVSTLKIQRTERGDSAVYLCASSKGTAEKLFFGSGTQLSVL.

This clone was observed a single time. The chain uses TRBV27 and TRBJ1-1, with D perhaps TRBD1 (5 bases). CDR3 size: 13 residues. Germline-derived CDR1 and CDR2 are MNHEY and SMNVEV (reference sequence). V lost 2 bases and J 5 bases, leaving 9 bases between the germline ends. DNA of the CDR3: TGTGCCAGCAGTTTAGCGGACAAAACTGAAGCTTTCTTT. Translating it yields CASSLADKTEAFF.

The CDR3 DNA is TGTGCCAGCAGTGACAGGACAGATATTTCCTATTTTGAGCAGTTCTTC. It is translated as CASSDRTDISYFEQFF. V gene TRBV11-1 combines with J gene TRBJ2-1; TRBD1 is a possible D gene (6 bases). V was trimmed by 6 bases and J by 9 bases, leaving 24 bases between them. Germline V lookup: CDR1 SGHAT, CDR2 FQDESV (reference sequence). This CDR3 is built from 16 residues.

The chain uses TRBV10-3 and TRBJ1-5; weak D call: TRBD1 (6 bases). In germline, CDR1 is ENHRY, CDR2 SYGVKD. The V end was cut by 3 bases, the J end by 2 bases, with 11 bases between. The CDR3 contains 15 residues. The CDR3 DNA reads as TGTGCCATCAGTGAATCTGGGGGCCGCAATCAGCCCCAGCATTTT. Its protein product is CAISESGGRNQPQHF.

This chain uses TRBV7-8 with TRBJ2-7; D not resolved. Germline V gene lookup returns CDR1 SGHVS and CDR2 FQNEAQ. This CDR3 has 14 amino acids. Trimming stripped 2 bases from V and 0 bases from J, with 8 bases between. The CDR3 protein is CASSLYSPSYEQYF. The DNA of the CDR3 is TGTGCCAGCAGCTTATACTCCCCCTCCTACGAGCAGTACTTC.

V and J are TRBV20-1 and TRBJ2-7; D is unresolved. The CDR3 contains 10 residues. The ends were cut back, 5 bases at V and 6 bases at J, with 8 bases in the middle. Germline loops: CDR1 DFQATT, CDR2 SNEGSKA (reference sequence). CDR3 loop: CSAADSEQYF. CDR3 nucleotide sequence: TGCAGTGCTGCCGACTCCGAGCAGTACTTC.